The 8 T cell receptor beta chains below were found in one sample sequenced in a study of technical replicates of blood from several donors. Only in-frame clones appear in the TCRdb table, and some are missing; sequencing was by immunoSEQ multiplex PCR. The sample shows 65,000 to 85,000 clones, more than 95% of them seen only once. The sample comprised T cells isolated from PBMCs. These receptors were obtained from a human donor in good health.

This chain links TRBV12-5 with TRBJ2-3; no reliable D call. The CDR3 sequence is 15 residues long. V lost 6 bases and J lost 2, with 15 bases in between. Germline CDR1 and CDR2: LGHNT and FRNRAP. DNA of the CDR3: TGTGCTAGTGGCTTGACGGGTCAGCTCACAGATACGCAGTATTTT. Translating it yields CASGLTGQLTDTQYF.

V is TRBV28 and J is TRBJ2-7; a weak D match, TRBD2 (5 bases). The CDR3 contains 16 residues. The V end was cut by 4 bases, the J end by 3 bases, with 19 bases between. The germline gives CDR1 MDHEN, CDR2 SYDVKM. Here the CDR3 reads CASSSLPGLGFYEQYF. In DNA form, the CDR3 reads TGTGCCAGCAGTTCCCTGCCAGGACTGGGGTTCTACGAGCAGTACTTC.

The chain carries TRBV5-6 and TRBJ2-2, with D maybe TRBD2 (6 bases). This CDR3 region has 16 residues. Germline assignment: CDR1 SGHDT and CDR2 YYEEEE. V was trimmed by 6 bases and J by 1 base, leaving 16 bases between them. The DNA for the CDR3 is TGTGCCAGCACCCGGCGGGGCCTCCTGAACACCGGGGAGCTGTTTTTT. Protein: CASTRRGLLNTGELFF.

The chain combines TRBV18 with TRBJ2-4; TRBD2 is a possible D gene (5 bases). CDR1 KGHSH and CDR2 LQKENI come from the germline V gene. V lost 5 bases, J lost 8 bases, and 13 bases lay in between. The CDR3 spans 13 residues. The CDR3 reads CASSSGSGDIQYF. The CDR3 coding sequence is TGTGCCAGCTCAAGCGGATCCGGGGACATTCAGTACTTC.

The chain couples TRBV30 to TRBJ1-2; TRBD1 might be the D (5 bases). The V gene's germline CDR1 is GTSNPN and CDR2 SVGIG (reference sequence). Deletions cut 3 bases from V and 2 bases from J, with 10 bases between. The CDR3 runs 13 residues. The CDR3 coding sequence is TGTGCCTGGAGGGGGGGTCCCAACTATGGCTACACCTTC. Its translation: CAWRGGPNYGYTF. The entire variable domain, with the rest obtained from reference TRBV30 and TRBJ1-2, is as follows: SQTIHQWPATLVQPVGSPLSLECTVEGTSNPNLYWYRQAAGRGLQLLFYSVGIGQISSEVPQNLSASRPQDRQFILSSKKLLLSDSGFYLCAWRGGPNYGYTFGSGTRLTVV.

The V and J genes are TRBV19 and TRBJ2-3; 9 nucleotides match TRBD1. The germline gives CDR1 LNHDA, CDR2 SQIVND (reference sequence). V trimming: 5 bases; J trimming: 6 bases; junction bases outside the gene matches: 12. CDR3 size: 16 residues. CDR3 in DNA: TGTGCCAGTAGTCCTTGGACAGGGGCTCCAATTGATACGCAGTATTTT. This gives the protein CASSPWTGAPIDTQYF.

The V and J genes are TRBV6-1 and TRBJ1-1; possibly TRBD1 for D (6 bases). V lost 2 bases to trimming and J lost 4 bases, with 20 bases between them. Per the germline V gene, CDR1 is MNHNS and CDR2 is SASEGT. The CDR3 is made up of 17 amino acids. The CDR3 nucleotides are TGTGCCAGCAGTGAATCAAGCCTTGGGGGCTTGATCACTGAAGCTTTCTTT. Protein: CASSESSLGGLITEAFF.

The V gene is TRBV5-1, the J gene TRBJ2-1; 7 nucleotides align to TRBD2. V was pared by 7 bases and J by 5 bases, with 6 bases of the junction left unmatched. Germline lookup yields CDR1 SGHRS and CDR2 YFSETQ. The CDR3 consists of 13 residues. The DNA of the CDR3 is TGCGCCAGCGGGAGCGGGGAGGACAATGAGCAGTTCTTC. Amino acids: CASGSGEDNEQFF.